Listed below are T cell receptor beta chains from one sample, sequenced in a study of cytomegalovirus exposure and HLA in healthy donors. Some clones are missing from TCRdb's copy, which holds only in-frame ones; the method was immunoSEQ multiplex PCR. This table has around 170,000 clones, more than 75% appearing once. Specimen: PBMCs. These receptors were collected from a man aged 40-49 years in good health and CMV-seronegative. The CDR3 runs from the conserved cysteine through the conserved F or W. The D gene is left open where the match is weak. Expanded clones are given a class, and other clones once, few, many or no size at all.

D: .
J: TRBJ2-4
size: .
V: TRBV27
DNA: TGTGCCAGCAGTCTCCAGGGGGGAGGAAACATTCAGTACTTC
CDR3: CASSLQGGGNIQYF

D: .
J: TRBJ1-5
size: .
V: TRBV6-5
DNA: TGTGCCAGCAGTTACCAGGGAGGCCCTCCCCAGCATTTT
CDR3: CASSYQGGPPQHF

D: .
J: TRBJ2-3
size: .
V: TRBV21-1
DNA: TGTGCCAGCAGCAAAGGGAGGGAGGGTCTGGGAGATACGCAGTATTTT
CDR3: CASSKGREGLGDTQYF

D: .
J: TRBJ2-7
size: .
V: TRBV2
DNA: TGTGCCAGCACTGGGGAGGCCCACTACGAGCAGTACTTC
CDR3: CASTGEAHYEQYF

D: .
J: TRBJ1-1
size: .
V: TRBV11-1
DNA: TGTGCCAGCAGCTTAATACGAGGGAACACTGAAGCTTTCTTT
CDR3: CASSLIRGNTEAFF

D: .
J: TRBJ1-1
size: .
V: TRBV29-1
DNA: TGCAGCGTTGACGAGCTCTACACTGAAGCTTTCTTT
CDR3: CSVDELYTEAFF

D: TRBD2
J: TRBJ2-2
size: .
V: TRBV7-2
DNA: TGTGCCAGCAGCTTAAGGACTAGGTACACCGGGGAGCTGTTTTTT
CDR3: CASSLRTRYTGELFF

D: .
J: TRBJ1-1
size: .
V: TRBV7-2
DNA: TGTGCCAGCAGCTTACAGGCTGTGGGGCGGGGGACTGAAGCTTTCTTT
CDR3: CASSLQAVGRGTEAFF

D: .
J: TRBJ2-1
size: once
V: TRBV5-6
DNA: TGTGCCAGCAGCCCAGGTTATACCTACTACAATGAGCAGTTCTTC
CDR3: CASSPGYTYYNEQFF

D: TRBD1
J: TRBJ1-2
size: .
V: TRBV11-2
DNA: TGTGCCAGCAGCCACGACAGGGGTGACTATGGCTACACCTTC
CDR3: CASSHDRGDYGYTF

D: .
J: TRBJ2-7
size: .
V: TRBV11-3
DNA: TGTGCCAGCAGCCCGTACAACTACGAGCAGTACTTC
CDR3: CASSPYNYEQYF

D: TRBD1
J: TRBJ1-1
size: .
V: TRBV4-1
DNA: TGCGCCAGCGGAAAGTCAGGGGGCGCCCCCCCGAACACTGAAGCTTTCTTT
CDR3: CASGKSGGAPPNTEAFF

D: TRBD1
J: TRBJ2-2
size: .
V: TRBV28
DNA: TGTGCCAGCAGTTCACCAGCCGGGACAGCGAACACCGGGGAGCTGTTTTTT
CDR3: CASSSPAGTANTGELFF

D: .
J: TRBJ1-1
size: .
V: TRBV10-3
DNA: TGTGCCATCAGTGAGTCGGCCCAGGGAGGGACTGAAGCTTTCTTT
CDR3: CAISESAQGGTEAFF

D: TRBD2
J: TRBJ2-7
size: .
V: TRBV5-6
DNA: TGTGCCAGCAGCTCGGGGACTAGCGGGATTTACGAGCAGTACTTC
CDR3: CASSSGTSGIYEQYF

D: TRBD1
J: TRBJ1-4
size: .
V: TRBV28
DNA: TGTGCCAGTAGGACAGGGGCTGGGGAAAAACTGTTTTTT
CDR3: CASRTGAGEKLFF

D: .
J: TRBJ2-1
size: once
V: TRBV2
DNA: TGTGCCAGCAGCTCGGAGACTACTCGCAATGAGCAGTTCTTC
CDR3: CASSSETTRNEQFF

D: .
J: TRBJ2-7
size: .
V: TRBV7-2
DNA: TGTGCCAGCAGCTTAGGGGGAGGTAGGGAGCAGTACTTC
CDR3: CASSLGGGREQYF

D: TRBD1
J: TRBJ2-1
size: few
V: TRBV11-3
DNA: TGTGCCAGCAGCCCCCAGACAGGGAGCTCCTACAATGAGCAGTTCTTC
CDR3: CASSPQTGSSYNEQFF

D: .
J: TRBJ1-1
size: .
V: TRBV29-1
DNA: TGCAGCGTTGAAGGGTGGGTCAGGGGGAACACTGAAGCTTTCTTT
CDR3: CSVEGWVRGNTEAFF

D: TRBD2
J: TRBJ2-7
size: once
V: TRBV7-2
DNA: TGTGCCAGCAGCTTACTAGCGGGGTACGAGCAGTACTTC
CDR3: CASSLLAGYEQYF

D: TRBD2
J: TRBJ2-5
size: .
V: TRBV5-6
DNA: TGTGCCAGCAGCTTGGGGCGGGGGGAGACCCAGTACTTC
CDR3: CASSLGRGETQYF

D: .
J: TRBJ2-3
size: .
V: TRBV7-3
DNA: TGTGCCAGCAGCTTAAGGAGGGCAGATACGCAGTATTTT
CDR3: CASSLRRADTQYF

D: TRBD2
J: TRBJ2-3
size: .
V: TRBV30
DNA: TGTGCCTGGAGTGGACTAGCGGCCCAGTATTTT
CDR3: CAWSGLAAQYF

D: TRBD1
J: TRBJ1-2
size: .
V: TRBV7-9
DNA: TGTGCCAGCAGCCCCCAAGACAGGGGAGGCTACACCTTC
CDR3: CASSPQDRGGYTF

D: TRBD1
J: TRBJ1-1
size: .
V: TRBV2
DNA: TGTGCCAGCGATAGACAGGGCTCCACTGAAGCTTTCTTT
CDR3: CASDRQGSTEAFF

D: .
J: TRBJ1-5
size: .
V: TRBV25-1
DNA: TGTGCCAGCAGTGAATCCTTCAATCAGCCCCAGCATTTT
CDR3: CASSESFNQPQHF

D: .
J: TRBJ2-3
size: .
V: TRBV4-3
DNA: TGCGCCAGCAGCCATGAGGGAGATACGCAGTATTTT
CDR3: CASSHEGDTQYF

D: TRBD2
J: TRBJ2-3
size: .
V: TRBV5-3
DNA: TGTGCCAGAAGCTTCCCGGGGCAGGGAGGGGCAGATACGCAGTATTTT
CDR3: CARSFPGQGGADTQYF

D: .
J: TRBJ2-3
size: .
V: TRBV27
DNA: TGTGCCAGCAGGGTCATTCTAGCGCCCACCCCTTGGAGCACAGATACGCAGTATTTT
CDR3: CASRVILAPTPWSTDTQYF

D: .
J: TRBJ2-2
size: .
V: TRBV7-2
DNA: TGTGCCAGCAGCCTTCAGGAAAACGGGGAGCTGTTTTTT
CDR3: CASSLQENGELFF

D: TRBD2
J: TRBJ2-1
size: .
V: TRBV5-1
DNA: TGCGCCAGCAGCCCCCAGGGGCGGGGGGCCAATGAGCAGTTCTTC
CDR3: CASSPQGRGANEQFF

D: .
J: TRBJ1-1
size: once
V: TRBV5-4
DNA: TGTGCCAGCAGCAAAACGGGACACCTGAACACTGAAGCTTTCTTT
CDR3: CASSKTGHLNTEAFF

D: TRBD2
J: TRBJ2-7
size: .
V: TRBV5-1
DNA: TGCGCCAGCAGCTTGGGGCGGACTAGGGGAAACTACGAGCAGTACTTC
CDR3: CASSLGRTRGNYEQYF

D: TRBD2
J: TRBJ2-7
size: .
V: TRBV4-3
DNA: TGCGCCAGCAGCCAAGAGGGGGGGGGACTAGCGGGTTACGAGCAGTACTTC
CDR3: CASSQEGGGLAGYEQYF